This TCR beta chain was recovered during a study of cytomegalovirus exposure and HLA in healthy donors. Study-wide findings and caveats: A likely sequencing artifact accounted for one observed cluster of highly shared sequence variants. Reports indicate that TCR beta sequences accurately predicted the HLA-A and HLA-B alleles of most subjects. Later analysis identified a missense DCLRE1C variant that was linked to TCR beta V- and J-gene trimming.

A note on this clone: Its antigen remains unidentified.

It was with 60 Vbeta and 13 Jbeta primers that the PCR ran. Here immunoSEQ multiplex PCR was the method, and the copy in TCRdb shows in-frame clones only, minus some. The data show under 200,000 clones, 70% to 90% seen once. The germline gives CDR1 MNHEY, CDR2 SMNVEV (reference sequence). This CDR3 comprises 13 residues. Trimming removed 6 bases from V and 5 bases from J, with 13 bases in between. This receptor was obtained from a man aged 18 to 30 in good health and CMV-seropositive. The material sequenced was PBMCs. This chain uses TRBV27 with TRBJ1-2; TRBD1 is a possible D gene (6 bases). CDR3: CASSPGHPYGYTF. The CDR3, as DNA: TGTGCCAGCAGCCCGGGACACCCTTATGGCTACACCTTC.